The rows below give T cell receptor beta chains drawn from one sample of a study of T cell responses to AZD1222 COVID-19 vaccine. Clones were sequenced by immunoSEQ multiplex PCR, and TCRdb holds only the in-frame ones, with some missing. The sample holds about 97,000 clones, approximately 90% seen once. Here the sequenced sample was peripheral blood, taken on day 0 of AZD1222 vaccination. The receptors shown here come from an adult in good health. Each CDR3 is given with its conserved first and last residue. A D gene is named only where the DNA matches it firmly. Rows may omit the clone size; those that give it use once, few, many or a size class.

j_call d_call v_call clone_size cdr3_nt cdr3_aa
TRBJ2-1 NA TRBV9 NA TGTGCCAGCAGCGTAGGTGTCGGGCACATATACAATGAGCAGTTCTTC CASSVGVGHIYNEQFF
TRBJ1-2 TRBD1 TRBV5-6 few TGTGCCAGCAGCCTGGGACAGGGAAGTAGAGGCTACACCTTC CASSLGQGSRGYTF
TRBJ2-7 TRBD2 TRBV18 NA TGTGCCAGCTCACCACCGGACCGGGGGGGTATCGAGCAGTACTTC CASSPPDRGGIEQYF
TRBJ1-1 TRBD1 TRBV30 NA TGTGCCTGGAGGGCAGGGGGTAACACTGAAGCTTTCTTT CAWRAGGNTEAFF
TRBJ1-2 NA TRBV7-9 NA TGTGCCAGCAGCTTAGGGGGAAGTACGGACTATGGCTACACCTTC CASSLGGSTDYGYTF
TRBJ1-6 NA TRBV7-2 NA TGTGCCAGCACCCTTACGGGGGCAGGTAATTCACCCCTCCACTTT CASTLTGAGNSPLHF
TRBJ2-4 NA TRBV28 NA TGTGCCCTAGGTGGGGTGGGCAAAAACATTCAGTACTTC CALGGVGKNIQYF
TRBJ1-3 NA TRBV9 NA TGTGCCAGCAGCGTAGGGGGATTGAACACCATATATTTT CASSVGGLNTIYF
TRBJ2-7 NA TRBV19 NA TGTGCCAGTAGTATGGGGGCAGGGGGGAACTACGAGCAGTACTTC CASSMGAGGNYEQYF
TRBJ2-3 NA TRBV7-8 NA TGTGCCAGCAGCCGGGCCCTATTGGATACGCAGTATTTT CASSRALLDTQYF
TRBJ2-2 NA TRBV28 NA TGTGCCAGCAGCCCCCCCAGGGCCGGGGAGCTGTTTTTT CASSPPRAGELFF
TRBJ1-1 NA TRBV19 NA TGTGCCAGTAGTATAGGTGAGAGGTTCACTGAAGCTTTCTTT CASSIGERFTEAFF
TRBJ1-5 NA TRBV11-2 NA TGTGCCAGCAGCCGGGAGGGGGGGGCGGCAAGCAATCAGCCCCAGCATTTT CASSREGGAASNQPQHF
TRBJ2-1 TRBD2 TRBV7-2 NA TGTGCCAGCAGCTCCAGGACTAGCGGGGGGGAATACAATGAGCAGTTCTTC CASSSRTSGGEYNEQFF
TRBJ1-2 NA TRBV18 NA TGTGCCAGCTCACCGCCAACTGTCTATGGCTACACCTTC CASSPPTVYGYTF
TRBJ2-1 NA TRBV5-5 NA TGTGCCAGCAGCTTAGGCCAGGGGTCCTACAATGAGCAGTTCTTC CASSLGQGSYNEQFF
TRBJ2-7 NA TRBV13 once TGTGCCAGCAGCTTAGCGGTGGATTCCTACGAGCAGTACTTC CASSLAVDSYEQYF
TRBJ2-5 NA TRBV7-6 NA TGTGCCAGCAGCCAAACACGGGTAAAGACCCAGTACTTC CASSQTRVKTQYF
TRBJ2-2 NA TRBV28 NA TGTGCCAGCAGTTTTTCCGGCCTAGCAGCAACCGGGGAGCTGTTTTTT CASSFSGLAATGELFF
TRBJ1-2 NA TRBV2 NA TGTGCCAGCAGTGAAGAATCGGGGTACGGGGGTGGCTACACCTTC CASSEESGYGGGYTF
TRBJ1-1 NA TRBV18 NA TGTGCCAGCTCACCCGGCTTCGAGAGGAACACTGAAGCTTTCTTT CASSPGFERNTEAFF
TRBJ1-4 TRBD1 TRBV3-1/TRBV3-2 NA TGTGCCAGCAGCCAAGCCGGGACAGAAAATGAAAAACTGTTTTTT CASSQAGTENEKLFF
TRBJ1-2 NA TRBV19 NA TGTGCCAGTAGTACGGTCGGCAGGGGAGCTGGCTACACCTTC CASSTVGRGAGYTF
TRBJ2-7 NA TRBV30 NA TGTGCCTGGAAGGGAGTAGGTTCCGAGCAGTACTTC CAWKGVGSEQYF
TRBJ2-2 TRBD1 TRBV29-1 NA TGCAGCGCGGACAGGGGGCACGGAGACACCGGGGAGCTGTTTTTT CSADRGHGDTGELFF
TRBJ1-3 TRBD1 TRBV6-1 NA TGTGCCAGCAGTGAAGGACAGGGGGACACCATATATTTT CASSEGQGDTIYF
TRBJ2-1 TRBD2 TRBV14 few TGTGCCAGCAGCCAAGTGACTAGCGGTCTCTACAATGAGCAGTTCTTC CASSQVTSGLYNEQFF
TRBJ2-5 TRBD2 TRBV29-1 NA TGCAGCGTTGGGGCAGCGGGGGCTGGGGGAGAGACCCAGTACTTC CSVGAAGAGGETQYF
TRBJ1-1 TRBD1 TRBV15 NA TGTGCCACCAGCAGAGGAGGACAGGGAGTTGTGAACACTGAAGCTTTCTTT CATSRGGQGVVNTEAFF
TRBJ2-1 TRBD1 TRBV19 NA TGTGCCAGTAGTTGGACAGGGAGGTACGCAAATGAGCAGTTCTTC CASSWTGRYANEQFF
TRBJ1-1 NA TRBV7-2 NA TGTGCCAGCAGCTTAGTGGGATGGGACACTGAAGCTTTCTTT CASSLVGWDTEAFF
TRBJ1-3 TRBD1 TRBV7-8 NA TGTGCCAGCAGCTCCCACAGGGGAGGAAACACCATATATTTT CASSSHRGGNTIYF
TRBJ1-6 NA TRBV11-2 NA TGTGCCAGCAGCGCCGATTCCTATAATTCACCCCTCCACTTT CASSADSYNSPLHF
TRBJ2-2 NA TRBV27 NA TGTGCCAGCAGTTCAGGGGGGGCAGTCCGAACCGGGGAGCTGTTTTTT CASSSGGAVRTGELFF
TRBJ1-4 NA TRBV27 NA TGTGCCAGCAGAGAAAGTTGGGCGTCGGATGAAAAACTGTTTTTT CASRESWASDEKLFF
TRBJ2-1 TRBD2 TRBV5-1 few TGCGCCAGCAGCTTTAGCGGGAGACAGGAAGATGAGCAGTTCTTC CASSFSGRQEDEQFF
TRBJ1-4 NA TRBV7-2 NA TGTGCCAGCAGCTTAAGGTCCGCAGGTGGTAATGAAAAACTGTTTTTT CASSLRSAGGNEKLFF
TRBJ2-5 NA TRBV4-3 NA TGCGCCAGCAGCCACCCTCCGAGGAGGGGTCATGGGACCCAGTACTTC CASSHPPRRGHGTQYF
TRBJ1-5 NA TRBV10-1 NA TGCGCCAGCAGTGATAAGACAGCTTTAATTACGTCCAGAACCATTAATCAGCCCCAGCATTTT CASSDKTALITSRTINQPQHF
TRBJ2-7 TRBD2 TRBV7-6 NA TGTGCCAGCAGCTCCGGACTAGCGGGGGGTAGGCTCTACGAGCAGTACTTC CASSSGLAGGRLYEQYF
TRBJ1-4 TRBD1 TRBV7-8 few TGTGCCAGCAGCTTCTTCTTTACGGGACAGGGTGGCGAAAAACTGTTTTTT CASSFFFTGQGGEKLFF
TRBJ1-1 NA TRBV2 NA TGTGCCAGCGGTGGGCAAAGGGGCACTGAAGCTTTCTTT CASGGQRGTEAFF
TRBJ2-1 TRBD1 TRBV19 NA TGTGCCAGTAGTGCTTACGGGACAGACTCCTACAATGAGCAGTTCTTC CASSAYGTDSYNEQFF
TRBJ2-7 NA TRBV6-5 NA TGTGCCAGCAGTTACTCAGGGACCCCGGAGCAGTACTTC CASSYSGTPEQYF
TRBJ2-2 TRBD2 TRBV7-8 NA TGTGCCAGCAGTCGAGGGGGACTAGCGAACACCGGGGAGCTGTTTTTT CASSRGGLANTGELFF
TRBJ1-6 NA TRBV2 NA TGTGCCAGCAGAGGGGCGTTGGGTTCACCCCTCCACTTT CASRGALGSPLHF
TRBJ2-6 TRBD1 TRBV9 NA TGTGCCAGCAGCGCAGGACAGGGTATCTCTGGGGCCAACGTCCTGACTTTC CASSAGQGISGANVLTF
TRBJ2-7 TRBD2 TRBV5-1 NA TGCGCCAGCAGCATTGCCAGGGAGGGGCAGTACTTC CASSIAREGQYF